Listed below are T cell receptor beta chains from one sample, sequenced in a study of T cells in Graves' hyperthyroidism and ophthalmopathy. Each CDR3 protein gets one entry after TCRdb re-called the multiplex PCR reads with MiXCR. There are 200,000 to 250,000 distinct CDR3 sequences in the sample; 17% occur only once, and around 50% lies in the top ten. The sample comprised blood. Every receptor here comes from a man aged 50-60 years with Graves' hyperthyroidism. Each CDR3 is given without its conserved first and last residue. A clone size is listed for some rows: how often the clone was seen (once, few, many), or a class if it is expanded.

v_call	clone_size	j_call	cdr3_aa
TRBV9	.	TRBJ2-2	ASSVISGNTGELF
TRBV7-2	many	TRBJ2-1	AAAGTSGASSYNEQF
TRBV5-1	few	TRBJ1-4	ASSSNGSPNEKLF
TRBV3-1	.	TRBJ1-2	ASSQGLLWARSYGYT
TRBV3-1	many	TRBJ2-4	ASSQDLSENIQY
TRBV6-1	few	TRBJ2-5	ASSRQPGRPLKETQY
TRBV20-1	few	TRBJ1-6	SARVVRLGESPLH
TRBV5-1	many	TRBJ1-2	ASSTDGTYGYT
TRBV12-3/TRBV12-4	few	TRBJ1-1	ASSFRNTNTEAF
TRBV7-2	many	TRBJ2-7	ASSLVVTGHEQY
TRBV11-2	many	TRBJ2-3	ASSLNSASPTDTQY
TRBV29-1	many	TRBJ1-2	SVRRGDGGYT
TRBV16	.	TRBJ1-1	ASSLPGGAGTEAF
TRBV24-1	many	TRBJ2-3	ATSDLTGIDTQY
TRBV14	.	TRBJ1-1	ASSQDGELTEAF
TRBV28	.	TRBJ1-4	ASSIGGTEDEKLF
TRBV7-9	few	TRBJ2-7	ASRVNPGGPYEQY
TRBV6-2/TRBV6-3	few	TRBJ1-1	ASSPGAYTEAF
TRBV27	once	TRBJ2-3	ASSSPTSGSPDTQY
TRBV12-3/TRBV12-4	many	TRBJ2-3	ASSRRTGGTDTQY
TRBV6-1	.	TRBJ2-5	ASSERRETQY
TRBV27	.	TRBJ2-2	ASRTGTGNTGELF
TRBV28	few	TRBJ1-2	ASWGANYGYT
TRBV5-1	.	TRBJ1-1	ASSSTNSNTEAF
TRBV4-1	.	TRBJ2-5	ASSQEFIRGETQY
TRBV12-3/TRBV12-4	many	TRBJ2-7	ASSPEEAGDHGEQY
TRBV29-1	few	TRBJ1-1	SGGGRGDTEAF
TRBV7-2	many	TRBJ2-6	ASSLGAGGSGANVLT
TRBV12-3/TRBV12-4	many	TRBJ2-7	ASSRQGFYEQY
TRBV20-1	.	.	SASRPGTGVNEQY
TRBV27	many	TRBJ2-3	ASSLDHSSTDTQY
TRBV18	.	TRBJ2-1	ASSQTTSGGNEQF
TRBV7-7	many	TRBJ2-5	ASSLNPVSGTQY
TRBV20-1	many	TRBJ1-2	SARDYRARGDRGGYT
TRBV18	.	TRBJ2-1	ASSPFLGTESSYNEQF
TRBV2	.	TRBJ2-1	ASKISAEQF
TRBV6-2/TRBV6-3	.	TRBJ1-2	ASTSYRGTFYGYT
TRBV27	few	TRBJ2-2	ASSLSLIRMPGSPNTGELF
TRBV20-1	many	TRBJ2-2	SAKTSDAGELF
TRBV5-1	few	TRBJ1-2	ASSFEDRRREGYT
TRBV10-1	many	TRBJ2-7	ASSPSGLKDEQY
TRBV7-2	.	TRBJ2-5	ASSFGGWETQY
TRBV4-1	many	TRBJ1-1	ASSHPLNTEAF
TRBV7-2	many	TRBJ2-7	ASSLSPFTNYEQY
TRBV2	many	TRBJ1-3	ASSDSAGNTIY
TRBV14	few	TRBJ2-5	ASSQGTETQY
TRBV19	few	TRBJ2-7	ASSSWDGSYEQY
TRBV11-3	.	TRBJ2-3	ANSPRTSGETTDTQY
TRBV20-1	many	TRBJ2-1	SASRGAWNEQF
TRBV12-3/TRBV12-4	.	TRBJ1-5	ASRPGRRNQPQH
TRBV6-2/TRBV6-3	few	TRBJ2-2	ASSYSVKPGELF
TRBV7-9	.	TRBJ2-5	ASSPPSGGGQETQY
TRBV6-1	many	TRBJ1-1	ASSGIQVMNTEAF
TRBV7-9	few	TRBJ2-3	ASSPGPLGQY
TRBV7-2	many	.	ASSFGTGGNEQY
TRBV3-1	many	TRBJ1-2	ASSHLQGHGYT
TRBV11-2	many	TRBJ2-1	ASSLDSHYNEQF